This entry concerns a single T cell receptor (beta chain). CDR1 and CDR2 (germline): MNHNS, SASEGT. The CDR3 has 14 residues. The trim removed 5 bases at V and 4 bases at J, leaving 7 bases unmatched. This entry belongs to a study of T cell changes during pregnancy in multiple sclerosis. TCRdb's copy holds only in-frame clones and misses some; the assay was immunoSEQ multiplex PCR. The sample yields about 29,000 clones, about 90% seen once. The sample was CD8+ T cells from peripheral blood mononuclear cells, taken before pregnancy. V usage is TRBV6-1 and J usage is TRBJ2-7; 8 bases match TRBD2. The sequence derives from a female donor with multiple sclerosis, enrolled in a pregnancy study. CDR3 residues: CASSPRTSNYEQYF. CDR3 coding DNA: TGTGCCAGCAGTCCGCGGACTAGCAATTACGAGCAGTACTTC.